The 16 T cell receptor beta chains given below trace back to one sample, sequenced in a study of beta chain features in type 1 diabetes (dated by TCRdb to 2017 to 2018). Receptors were amplified or captured by the immunoSEQ multiplex PCR assay. The High Capacity cDNA Reverse Transcription Kit was used to reverse transcribe all of the isolated RNA, meaning that expressed TCRB transcripts were what got sequenced. As stored in TCRdb, this immuneACCESS dataset retains in-frame rearrangements with V and J assigned. A fraction of the clones does not appear; measured against another copy, unresolved V genes explain less than half of the discrepancy, and the remainder lacks a known reason. The sample table contains under 200,000 clones; only one count was recorded for 7.5% to 10% of them. Around 0.65% of the sample goes to the ten largest clones. Input material: central memory CD4+ T cells from blood. The receptors shown here come from a young man in good health.

About this clone: The same CDR3 arises from other DNA sequences in this sample as well. The chain couples TRBV29-1 to TRBJ1-1, with D perhaps TRBD1 (5 bases). Trimming removed 4 bases from V and 4 bases from J, with 13 bases in between. The CDR3 consists of 13 residues. In germline, CDR1 is SQVTM, CDR2 ANQGSEA. CDR3 sequence (DNA): TGCAGCGTTGTGGGAGGGGTTCTCACTGAAGCTTTCTTT. Translating gives CSVVGGVLTEAFF.

The gene calls are TRBV28 and TRBJ2-4, with D maybe TRBD2 (5 bases). This CDR3 spans 17 amino acids. Trimming cost V 4 bases and J 1 base, with 17 bases left between them. Looked up from germline, CDR1 is MDHEN and CDR2 is SYDVKM. CDR3 sequence reads: CASSSLSSPGAKNIQYF. CDR3 nucleotide sequence: TGTGCCAGCAGTTCCCTCTCAAGCCCGGGGGCCAAAAACATTCAGTACTTC. The whole variable domain, remainder taken from reference TRBV28 and TRBJ2-4, is DVKVTQSSRYLVKRTGEKVFLECVQDMDHENMFWYRQDPGLGLRLIYFSYDVKMKEKGDIPEGYSVSREKKERFSLILESASTNQTSMYLCASSSLSSPGAKNIQYFGAGTRLSVL.

This clone occurred a few times. This sequence joins TRBV20-1 and TRBJ1-1; D gene uncertain. The CDR3 covers 11 residues. Germline V gene lookup returns CDR1 DFQATT and CDR2 SNEGSKA (reference sequence). The CDR3 DNA reads TGCAGCGGACGGGAGGACACTGAAGCTTTCTTT. The encoded protein is CSGREDTEAFF.

This clone has only one observation. The chain couples TRBV15 to TRBJ1-2; D might be TRBD1 (6 bases). This CDR3 region has 18 residues. The V end lost 5 bases, the J end lost 4 bases, and 26 bases lay between the germline ends. Germline assignment: CDR1 LNHNV and CDR2 YYDKDF (reference sequence). The CDR3 DNA is TGTGCCACCAGCCCGGCAGTAGGGGGACGCGGCGTGGTCTATGGCTACACCTTC. Translating gives CATSPAVGGRGVVYGYTF.

This clone has more than one count but fewer than ten. The rearrangement joins TRBV6-5 to TRBJ2-7, with a tentative D call TRBD2 (6 bases). The CDR3 has 13 residues. The V gene's germline CDR1 is MNHEY and CDR2 SVGAGI. Trimming took 5 bases from V and 0 from J, leaving 8 bases between them. The CDR3 sequence: CASSRGASYEQYF. In DNA, the CDR3 is TGTGCCAGCAGTCGCGGGGCCTCCTACGAGCAGTACTTC.

In this sample, this clone turned up a few times. The rearrangement links TRBV19 to TRBJ1-1; D is possibly TRBD1 (5 bases). The CDR3 totals 13 residues. The germline CDR1 and CDR2 sequences are LNHDA and SQIVND (reference sequence). Trimming took 6 bases from V and 3 from J, leaving 11 bases between them. This CDR3 reads CASRGGAYTEAFF. In DNA form, the CDR3 reads TGTGCCAGTAGGGGTGGGGCTTACACTGAAGCTTTCTTT. Based on the CDR3 plus reference TRBV19 and TRBJ1-1, the full variable domain is DGGITQSPKYLFRKEGQNVTLSCEQNLNHDAMYWYRQDPGQGLRLIYYSQIVNDFQKGDIAEGYSVSREKKESFPLTVTSAQKNPTAFYLCASRGGAYTEAFFGQGTRLTVV.

The chain carries TRBV28 and TRBJ2-5, with a tentative D call TRBD2 (6 bases). The CDR3 loop spans 14 amino acids. Trimming pared 5 bases from V and 11 bases from J, leaving 21 bases between. Germline assignment: CDR1 MDHEN and CDR2 SYDVKM. CDR3 in DNA: TGTGCCAGCAGTCCCAGGCGCCTGGGGGGAGAGCAGTACTTC. Its translation: CASSPRRLGGEQYF. Filled out from reference TRBV28 and TRBJ2-5, the complete variable domain reads DVKVTQSSRYLVKRTGEKVFLECVQDMDHENMFWYRQDPGLGLRLIYFSYDVKMKEKGDIPEGYSVSREKKERFSLILESASTNQTSMYLCASSPRRLGGEQYFGPGTRLLVL.

This chain uses TRBV7-3 with TRBJ2-1; 11 bases fit TRBD2. The CDR3 loop spans 15 amino acids. With 0 bases clipped from V and 6 bases from J, the junction kept 1 base outside the gene matches. Germline V gene lookup returns CDR1 SGHTA and CDR2 FQGTGA. The CDR3 spells CASSLTSGGGNEQFF. DNA of the CDR3: TGTGCCAGCAGCTTAACTAGCGGGGGGGGCAATGAGCAGTTCTTC.

V is TRBV28 and J is TRBJ2-5; tentative D call: TRBD1 (5 bases). V was pared by 2 bases and J by 5 bases, with 15 bases between. In germline, CDR1 is MDHEN, CDR2 SYDVKM. The CDR3 is made up of 15 amino acids. This CDR3 is CASSLLAGRWETQYF. The CDR3 nucleotides are TGTGCCAGCAGTTTACTGGCAGGGCGGTGGGAGACCCAGTACTTC.

V is TRBV5-1 and J is TRBJ1-1; TRBD1 matches at 11 bases. The germline V gene encodes CDR1 SGHRS and CDR2 YFSETQ. The V and J ends lost 3 bases and 3 bases, in that order; junction bases with no gene match: 7. The length of the CDR3 is 16 residues. CDR3 sequence reads: CASSWGTGGGDTEAFF. Written as DNA, the CDR3 is TGCGCCAGCAGCTGGGGGACAGGGGGAGGGGACACTGAAGCTTTCTTT.

The chain recombines TRBV6-5 with TRBJ2-2, with 9 bases identical to TRBD2. The CDR3 runs 15 residues. The trim removed 6 bases at V and 2 bases at J, leaving 4 bases unmatched. CDR1 is MNHEY, CDR2 SVGAGI, per germline. CDR3: CASSLAGSNTGELFF. CDR3 DNA sequence: TGTGCCAGCAGCCTAGCGGGGAGCAACACCGGGGAGCTGTTTTTT.

This clone was seen ten or more times. The chain couples TRBV15 to TRBJ2-3, with unresolved D. CDR3 length: 16 residues. Germline lookup yields CDR1 LNHNV and CDR2 YYDKDF (reference sequence). Trimming left V 3 bases short and J 0 bases short, with 13 bases between. The CDR3 protein is CATSRRPDFSTDTQYF. The CDR3 DNA is TGTGCCACCAGCAGGCGTCCCGATTTTAGCACAGATACGCAGTATTTT.

This clone showed up just a few times. V gene TRBV11-2 combines with J gene TRBJ2-1; unclear D gene. This CDR3 is 15 amino acids long. Trimming cost V 2 bases and J 6 bases, with 14 bases left between them. Per the germline V gene, CDR1 is SGHAT and CDR2 is FQNNGV. The CDR3 protein is CASSLFRSPSNEQFF. For the CDR3, the DNA is TGTGCCAGCAGCTTATTCCGGAGCCCATCCAATGAGCAGTTCTTC.

The rearrangement links TRBV29-1 to TRBJ1-4, with D hard to call. The CDR3 is 13 residues long. The germline V and J ends were trimmed by 6 bases and 3 bases, with 11 bases remaining between them. The germline V gene encodes CDR1 SQVTM and CDR2 ANQGSEA. CDR3 loop: CSVSGDPNEKLFF. The DNA of the CDR3 is TGCAGCGTGTCCGGGGATCCTAATGAAAAACTGTTTTTT.

This chain connects TRBV18 to TRBJ2-5, with D uncertain. CDR1 and CDR2 (germline): KGHSH, LQKENI. The CDR3 has 13 residues. Trimming pared 3 bases from V and 0 bases from J, leaving 5 bases between. The CDR3 DNA follows: TGTGCCAGCTCACCTATAAACCAAGAGACCCAGTACTTC. Protein product: CASSPINQETQYF.

This clone was detected a few times. The chain recombines TRBV28 with TRBJ1-4; unclear D gene. The length of the CDR3 is 13 residues. CDR1 MDHEN and CDR2 SYDVKM come from the germline V gene. V lost 3 bases and J 8 bases, leaving 10 bases between the germline ends. CDR3 amino acids: CASSFQLREKLFF. CDR3 nucleotides: TGTGCCAGCAGTTTCCAGCTGCGGGAAAAACTGTTTTTT. The full variable domain, rest sourced from reference TRBV28 and TRBJ1-4, is DVKVTQSSRYLVKRTGEKVFLECVQDMDHENMFWYRQDPGLGLRLIYFSYDVKMKEKGDIPEGYSVSREKKERFSLILESASTNQTSMYLCASSFQLREKLFFGSGTQLSVL.